This T cell receptor (beta chain) was identified in a study of T cell repertoires in cytomegalovirus infection. For the study at large: HLA-B-restricted CMV epitopes that are well studied, plus recently identified HLA-C-restricted ones, were used by the study. From public TCR beta signatures came an indication of both CMV infection and matching HLA type.

In regard to this clonotype: The target antigen is unknown.

TCRdb analysed the reads with MiXCR anew, one entry per CDR3 protein. The sample consists of about a million distinct CDR3 sequences, 30% to 40% of them appearing once. Findings of the study overall: In two of eight donors, the top clonotype was HLA-C-restricted CMV-specific.

Trimming left V 0 bases short and J 9 bases short, with 5 bases between. There are 12 residues in the CDR3. Germline lookup yields CDR1 KGHDR and CDR2 SFDVKD. The rearrangement links TRBV24-1 to TRBJ2-1, with no clear D. This specimen consisted of cultured CD8+ T cells from PBMCs, obtained from culture after CMV antigen stimulation. This sequence was found in a human donor in good health (CMV status not recorded). Some clones in this sample may be carry-over from other donors' samples. Here the CDR3 reads CATSDLIGEQFF. CDR3 nucleotides: TGTGCCACCAGTGATTTGATCGGTGAGCAGTTCTTC.